Below, 6 T cell receptor beta chains from the same sample are listed, as sequenced in a study of blood T cell repertoires in COVID-19. Libraries were prepared by immunoSEQ multiplex PCR; TCRdb keeps only in-frame clonotypes and omits some of them. The sample holds 230,000 or so clones, around 82% seen once. Source material: peripheral blood. The receptors derive from a man over 45 with active or convalescent COVID-19.

The V and J genes are TRBV7-2 and TRBJ1-2, with D possibly matching TRBD1 (6 bases). CDR1 is SGHTA and CDR2 is FQGNSA in the germline V gene. CDR3 length equals 15 residues. The V end was cut by 3 bases, the J end by 1 base, with 12 bases between. This CDR3 reads CASSFPDSVNYGYTF. The CDR3 region has the DNA TGTGCCAGCAGCTTTCCGGACAGTGTTAACTATGGCTACACCTTC.

The chain employs TRBV18 and TRBJ2-4, with D possibly being TRBD2 (6 bases). Looked up from germline, CDR1 is KGHSH and CDR2 is LQKENI. Trimming left V 4 bases short and J 1 base short, with 17 bases between. CDR3 length: 17 amino acids. The CDR3 region is CASSRSSDQGAKNIQYF. CDR3 nucleotide sequence: TGTGCCAGCTCACGCTCTAGCGATCAAGGGGCCAAAAACATTCAGTACTTC.

The rearrangement links TRBV6-5 to TRBJ1-6; weak D call: TRBD1 (5 bases). The CDR3 runs 14 residues. From germline, CDR1 is MNHEY and CDR2 SVGAGI. The CDR3 sequence is CAARAGGSNSPLHF. DNA for the CDR3: TGTGCAGCCAGGGCGGGGGGAAGTAATTCACCCCTCCACTTT.

This clone came up once. Written as DNA, the CDR3 is TGTGCCAGCAGTTACGAACCCTCGCGGACCGGGGAGCTGTTTTTT. Protein: CASSYEPSRTGELFF. The chain employs TRBV6-6 and TRBJ2-2; D is uncertain. The length of the CDR3 is 15 residues. Trimming removed 2 bases from V and 5 bases from J, with 12 bases in between. The germline V gene has CDR1 MNHNY and CDR2 SVGAGI (reference sequence).

This clone was seen just once. The V call is TRBV10-3, the J call TRBJ1-2; D remains unclear. V lost 5 bases, J lost 2 bases, and 12 bases lay in between. The CDR3 is made up of 14 amino acids. Germline CDR1 reads ENHRY; CDR2 reads SYGVKD. The CDR3 nucleotides read TGTGCCATCAGTCTGGACTTGATCAACTATGGCTACACCTTC. The encoded protein is CAISLDLINYGYTF.

This sequence joins TRBV12-3 or TRBV12-4 and TRBJ1-2; D possibly corresponds to TRBD1 (5 bases). The CDR3 sequence is 11 residues long. The germline V and J ends were trimmed by 7 bases and 7 bases, with 10 bases remaining between them. The CDR3 protein is CASTGGVGYTF. The CDR3 bases are TGTGCCAGCACCGGAGGGGTTGGCTACACCTTC.